One sample yielded the 12 T cell receptor beta chains listed below, sequenced in a study of regulatory T cells in long-lasting Graves disease. Building of the TCR beta libraries involved iRepertoire HTBI primers and Arm-PCR of CDR3 regions. TCRdb recomputed calls from the multiplex PCR reads with MiXCR, one row per CDR3 protein. The repertoire holds 400,000 to 500,000 distinct CDR3 sequences, with about a sixth as singletons. Time point in this sample: newly diagnosed GD, antithyroid drugs for less than 3 months. The TCR library was made from RNA extracted from PBMCs. These sequences were also reported in another study, on T cells in Graves' hyperthyroidism and ophthalmopathy.

The source material was peripheral blood mononuclear cells (PBMCs), sampled at new diagnosis, from a patient treated with antithyroid drugs. These receptors were taken from a woman aged 25 to 39 with Graves disease.

In this sample, this clonotype turned up many times. The chain couples TRBV6-5 to TRBJ1-1, with D perhaps TRBD1 (5 bases). Germline-derived CDR1 and CDR2 are MNHEY and SVGAGI. V lost 2 bases and J lost 6, with 10 bases in between. This CDR3 has 13 amino acids. CDR3 sequence reads: CASSYVRDAEAFF. The CDR3 bases are TGTGCCAGCAGTTACGTCAGGGACGCTGAAGCTTTCTTT.

About this clonotype: Sequence at one end of the junction differs from germline and may be a read error. The chain is built from TRBV27 and TRBJ1-6; TRBD1 agrees at 9 bases. The germline CDR1 and CDR2 sequences are MNHEY and SMNVEV (reference sequence). The CDR3 runs 15 residues. The CDR3 sequence: CVSRDRVGEDSPLHF. CDR3 nucleotides: TGTGTCAGCCGGGACAGGGTAGGCGAGGATTCACCCCTCCACTTT.

This sequence joins TRBV7-6 and TRBJ2-3; D is ambiguous. Trimming pared 3 bases from V and 11 bases from J, leaving 9 bases between. CDR1 SGHVS and CDR2 FNYEAQ come from the germline V gene. The CDR3 spans 11 residues. The CDR3, as DNA: TGTGCCAGCAGCTTTAGTATGGAGCAGTATTTT. It is translated as CASSFSMEQYF. The whole variable domain, filled in from reference TRBV7-6 and TRBJ2-3, reads GAGVSQSPRYKVTKRGQDVALRCDPISGHVSLYWYRQALGQGPEFLTYFNYEAQQDKSGLPNDRFSAERPEGSISTLTIQRTEQRDSAMYRCASSFSMEQYFGPGTRLTVL.

The chain recombines TRBV6-5 with TRBJ1-2, with D maybe TRBD1 (6 bases). Per germline, CDR1 MNHEY and CDR2 SVGAGI. The germline V and J ends were trimmed by 2 bases and 1 base, with 11 bases remaining between them. The CDR3 runs 15 residues. The CDR3: CASSYGGRVNYGYTF. In DNA form, the CDR3 reads TGTGCCAGCAGTTACGGGGGCAGAGTTAACTATGGCTACACCTTC.

This clonotype appeared many times. The V call is TRBV28, the J call TRBJ1-5; D is uncertain. Trimming left V 7 bases short and J 5 bases short, with 12 bases between. The CDR3 totals 13 residues. Germline V gene sequence: CDR1 MDHEN, CDR2 SYDVKM. For the CDR3, the DNA is TGTGCCAGCAAAGGACGATATGATCAGCCCCAGCATTTT. Its protein is CASKGRYDQPQHF.

Regarding this clonotype: A read error may explain this, as a much larger clone is one base away. This chain joins TRBV20-1 and TRBJ1-6, with TRBD1 as a possible D gene (5 bases). Germline assignment: CDR1 DFQATT and CDR2 SNEGSKA (reference sequence). This CDR3 spans 14 amino acids. The CDR3 sequence: CSARGQGYNAPLHF. CDR3 DNA: TGCAGTGCTAGGGGGCAGGGCTATAATGCACCCCTCCACTTT.

This clonotype was seen ten or more times. This sequence joins TRBV5-4 and TRBJ2-7; D is unclear. Germline lookup yields CDR1 SGHNT and CDR2 YYREEE (reference sequence). The CDR3 is made up of 11 amino acids. Trimming shortened V by 9 bases and J by 6 bases, and 13 bases separated the two germline ends. CDR3 loop: CATTSVGEQYF. The CDR3 DNA reads as TGTGCCACCACGTCGGTGGGCGAGCAGTACTTC.

The chain employs TRBV19 and TRBJ2-2, with TRBD2 matching over 8 bases. The CDR3 totals 16 residues. V gave up 4 bases and J gave up 6 bases; unmatched junction bases: 10. Germline CDR1 LNHDA, CDR2 SQIVND (reference sequence). The CDR3 DNA reads TGTGCCAGTAGTAAGCGGACTAGCCTCACATCCGGGGAGCTGTTTTTT. Translation gives CASSKRTSLTSGELFF.

The sample holds many counts of this clonotype. This chain links TRBV4-2 with TRBJ2-7; D could derive from TRBD1 or TRBD2 (6 bases each). From germline, CDR1 is LGHNA and CDR2 YNFKEQ. Trimming stripped 1 base from V and 4 bases from J, with 14 bases between. The length of the CDR3 is 15 residues. The CDR3 DNA is TGTGCCAGCAGCCAAGGGGGGGCTAGTAAGTACGAGCAGTACTTC. Translation: CASSQGGASKYEQYF.

This clonotype was counted a few times. At one of its ends the junction is not consistent with the germline gene, which may arise from a read error. V is TRBV6-5 and J is TRBJ2-7, with a tentative D call TRBD2 (5 bases). The CDR3 is 14 amino acids. Per the germline V gene, CDR1 is MNHEY and CDR2 is SVGAGI. The CDR3 protein is CASSSRGITYEQYF. Here the CDR3 DNA reads TGTGCCAGCAGTTCTCGGGGAATTACGTACGAGCAGTACTTT.

This clonotype was counted many times. The rearrangement uses TRBV6-2 or TRBV6-3 and TRBJ2-3; 7 bases line up with TRBD1. Germline loops: CDR1 MNHEY, CDR2 SVGEGT. V was pared by 0 bases and J by 3 bases, with 3 bases of the junction left unmatched. The CDR3 totals 15 residues. CDR3 sequence: CASSYSPGGTDTQYF. CDR3 nucleotides: TGTGCCAGCAGTTACTCTCCAGGGGGTACAGATACGCAGTATTTT.

This clonotype was observed at least ten times. One junction end does not reproduce the germline sequence, and a read error may be involved. The chain links TRBV7-7 to TRBJ2-5; D is unclear. From germline, CDR1 is SSHAT and CDR2 FNYEAQ (reference sequence). The CDR3 extends over 13 amino acids. Written as DNA, the CDR3 is TGTGCTAGCAGCCTACAGAGTTTAGAGACCCAGTACTTC. Encoded protein: CASSLQSLETQYF.